This TCR beta chain derives from a study of tumor-infiltrating lymphocytes in primary liver carcinoma (dated by TCRdb to between 2016 and 2019). About the study as a whole: The five patients, three men and two women aged 30 to 69 years, had hepatocellular carcinoma (four) or combined HCC and intrahepatic cholangiocarcinoma (one). The five patients had tumors of stage T1-T3 N0M0, with maximum diameters ranging from roughly 4 to 11 cm. Roughly 3.5 to 8 million productive TCRbeta reads were obtained per sample, and no significant difference in read depth was found between tissue types. For each liver tumor, the study sampled five regions along with adjacent normal tissue and blood, and applied TCRbeta repertoire sequencing, expression microarrays and whole-exome sequencing. A total of 35 specimens from 5 patients, comprising approximately 25 tumor regions, 5 adjacent noncancerous liver tissues and 5 peripheral blood samples, were covered by TCRbeta repertoire sequencing. The 25 or so tumor region samples were profiled with Agilent mRNA microarrays so that TCRbeta repertoire diversity could be related to the local molecular phenotype. High reproducibility was observed for the technical replicate repertoires, with mean shared-clone rates around 0.89 and correlation coefficients above 0.95.

CDR1 and CDR2 are read off the germline V gene (reference sequence) as LNHDA and SQIVND. V lost 0 bases and J lost 1 base; the stretch between them is 0 bases long. Counted from cysteine to phenylalanine, this CDR3 has 13 amino acids. Here the CDR3 DNA is all that survives: 39 bases in frame from base 1. Without any cell sorting, total RNA and DNA were extracted together from approximately 20-30 mg of bulk tissue using the AllPrep DNA/RNA mini kit. Between November 2015 and March 2016, 5 or 6 patients in China with histopathologically diagnosed primary liver carcinoma had their tumors surgically resected. Chronic HBV infection was present in the patients, and the patients were treatment-naive at sampling. Five spatially separated regions were sampled per tumor: superior, inferior, left-lateral and right-lateral poles, plus the tumor centre. Histological examination found more than 75% viable tumor cells in every tumor sample. Fresh tumor and adjacent tissue pieces were bisected, with one half stored in RNAlater at -80 degrees C and the other half sent for histology.

This clonotype was observed once. The antigen it binds to is not known. The input lacks base qualities; no much larger clone sits a single base away. A lone read offers only weak evidence. Study-wide findings and limitations: Bulk unsorted samples precluded comparing CD4+ and CD8+ T cell repertoires. Just about 8-25% of top clones turned up in all five regions of a tumor, which suggests spatial heterogeneity among tumor-infiltrating T cells. A significantly larger repertoire fraction was made up by the top 250 clones in tumors than in blood (p = 0.039). The study included only 4 to 6 patients, and the authors note findings should be validated in a larger study. Because sequencing covered only the TCR beta chain and unpaired alpha chains were not captured, true repertoire diversity is likely underestimated. Pairs of tumor regions showed greater repertoire overlap (mean around 36%) than tumor-adjacent pairs (roughly 17%) or tumor-blood pairs (approximately 15%), which is consistent with antigen-driven expansion.

A constant-region primer and ProtoScript II reverse transcriptase were used to reverse-transcribe TCRbeta-specific cDNA from about 0.55 ug total RNA. Three nested multiplex PCR rounds, following a slightly modified ARM-PCR procedure, were used to build the TCRbeta libraries. Each of the first two PCR rounds ran for around 10 cycles using multiplex TRBV1-TRBV30 forward primers together with a Cbeta reverse primer. Sample barcodes and Illumina adapters were attached in a final 25-cycle PCR using Deep VentR polymerase. Amplicons of 200-500 bp were gel-purified with a QIAquick gel extraction kit before sequencing. TCRbeta amplicons were sequenced on an Illumina HiSeq 2500 with 250-bp paired-end reads. For the original study's pipeline: Trimmomatic v0.33 was used to quality-trim the reads, and FLASH v1.2.11 was used to merge paired reads so that full CDR3 sequences could be recovered. V, D and J germline segments were assigned to the rearranged TCRbeta sequences by MiGEC v1.2.1b. Clonotype statistics, along with Shannon-Wiener diversity indices, were calculated using VDJtools v1.0.0. To reduce sampling bias, subsequent analyses other than the diversity analysis used only the 250 most abundant clonotypes in each sample. In TCRdb, the public reads were trimmed at Q25 with fastp and aligned with MiXCR, with productive beta chains retained. Each CDR3 protein gets just one entry, which takes the most common genes and DNA from the rows behind it. The V and J calls, along with clone size, are taken from TCRdb and not from the paper's own processing. This sample is represented by around 80,000 distinct CDR3 sequences; over 60% of them were singletons. The ten most abundant clones make up approximately 19% of the sample.

The specimen was liver tumor tissue from sampling region 1. Interpreted using the paper, the cell subset or site label stands for: tumor region T1, superior pole. This receptor was taken from a man aged 35 to 55 with primary liver carcinoma and hepatitis B virus infection. This sequence uses TRBV19 and TRBJ2-2; no D gene call is confident. In nucleotides, the sequence is TGTGCCAGTAGTATAGAGAACACCGGGGAGCTGTTTTTT. The translation is CASSIENTGELFF.